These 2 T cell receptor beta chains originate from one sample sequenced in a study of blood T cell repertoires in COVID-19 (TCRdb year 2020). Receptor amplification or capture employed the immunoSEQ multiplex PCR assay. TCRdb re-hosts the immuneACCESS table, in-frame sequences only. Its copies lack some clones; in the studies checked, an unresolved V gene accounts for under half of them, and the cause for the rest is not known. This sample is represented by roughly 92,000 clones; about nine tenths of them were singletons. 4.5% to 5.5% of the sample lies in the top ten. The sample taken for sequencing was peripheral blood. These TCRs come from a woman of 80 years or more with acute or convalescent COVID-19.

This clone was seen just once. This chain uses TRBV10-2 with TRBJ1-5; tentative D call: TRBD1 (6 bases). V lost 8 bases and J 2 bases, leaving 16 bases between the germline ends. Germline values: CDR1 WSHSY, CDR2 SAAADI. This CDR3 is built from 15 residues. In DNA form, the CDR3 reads TGCGCCAGCTCCCTACAGGGTTCAGGCAATCAGCCCCAGCATTTT. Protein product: CASSLQGSGNQPQHF.

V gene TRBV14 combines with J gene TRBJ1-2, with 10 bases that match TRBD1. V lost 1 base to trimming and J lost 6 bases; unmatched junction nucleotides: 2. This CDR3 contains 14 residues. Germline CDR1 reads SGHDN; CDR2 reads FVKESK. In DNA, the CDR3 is TGTGCCAGCAGCCAAGTTGGGACAGGGGATGGCTACACCTTC. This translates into CASSQVGTGDGYTF.